This TCR beta chain was sequenced in a study of T cells in lung cancer brain metastases. Study overall: Most of the roughly 20 patients had smoked, with a median of around 43 pack-years.

The CDR3 loop spans 14 amino acids. Germline CDR1 is SNHLY and CDR2 is FYNNEI. V was shortened by 7 bases and J by 3 bases, with 15 bases between the two germline ends. This table comes from immunoSEQ multiplex PCR, and its TCRdb copy is limited to in-frame clones, with some not included. The top ten clones hold around 3.3% of a sample with 4,400 or so clones, roughly 87% of them seen once. This rearrangement joins TRBV2 to TRBJ1-2; D is ambiguous. The sequenced material came from tumor tissue from the primary lung tumor. The sequence was obtained from a woman aged 50 to 60 with non-small cell lung cancer. As DNA, the CDR3 is TGTGCCAGCACGTGGAAATCTTCTGACTATGGCTACACCTTC. Encoded protein: CASTWKSSDYGYTF. The variable domain in full, with the rest retrieved from reference TRBV2 and TRBJ1-2, is EPEVTQTPSHQVTQMGQEVILRCVPISNHLYFYWYRQILGQKVEFLVSFYNNEISEKSEIFDDQFSVERPDGSNFTLKIRSTKLEDSAMYFCASTWKSSDYGYTFGSGTRLTVV.